This T cell receptor beta chain stems from a study of memory CD8 T cells in hepatitis C reinfection (dated by TCRdb to 2016 to 2017). Concerning the study at large: Of the five donors, three spontaneously resolved two consecutive HCV infections, and two cleared a primary infection but developed chronic infection after reinfection. A case counted as HCV reinfection when an HCV RNA test came back positive after two negative tests taken at least 60 days apart. Samples for the late or post reinfection period were taken 12 to 24 weeks after reinfection was detected. Across an HCV reinfection episode in 4 to 6 donors, the study followed the TCR beta repertoire of virus-specific CD8 T cells over time. A few reinfection cases with stored pre-reinfection samples were identified between the late 2000s and the early 2010s. In the reinfection study, participants who had resolved a prior HCV infection were followed every 3 months.

Overall study outcomes, separate from this receptor: Because the study included only five or six donors, definitive conclusions about public clonotypes linked to secondary clearance could not be reached.

This sample's time point label indicates: late/post reinfection, 12 to 24 weeks after detection. TCR sequencing was performed on the sorted cells directly ex vivo, without any in vitro expansion beforehand. The donors were people who inject drugs and were enrolled in Canada's Montreal Acute Hepatitis C Cohort Study (HEPCO). Total naive CD8 T cells, sorted as viable CD3+ CD8+ CD45RO-, came from a couple of donors at all three reinfection time points as controls. Before sorting, cryopreserved peripheral blood mononuclear cells were thawed, and CD8 T cells were purified from the thawed cells. Negative selection with the MACS CD8+ T cell Isolation Kit was used to enrich CD8 T cells. Cells were sorted on a BD FACSAria II sorter running FACSDiva software, and FlowJo was used to analyze the data. Library preparation was by the immunoSEQ multiplex PCR assay. Genomic DNA was extracted from sorted cells, and the TCR beta V, D and J regions were sequenced by Adaptive Biotechnologies' automated high-throughput method. A two-step, bias-controlled multiplex PCR was used to amplify the CDR3 regions. An Illumina instrument was used to sequence the amplified TCR beta libraries. Per the original workflow: Demultiplexed reads were processed to reduce amplification and sequencing bias, and the IMGT database was used to assign CDR3 sequences to gene families. Repertoire data were analyzed with ImmunoSEQ software version 2.0. Clonotype lists were filtered to remove out-of-frame sequences as well as sequences containing stop codons in the CDR3. Clonotypes below 0.01% frequency were excluded because they corresponded to less than one cell. Richness was calculated by dividing observed richness by input cell number, and evenness was calculated by dividing Shannon entropy by log observed richness. Repertoire diversity and similarity between time points were quantified using Simpson diversity and Morisita-Horn overlap indices. Clonotypes were grouped as dominant (>1%), sub-dominant (0.5-0.99%), low abundance (0.1-0.49%) or lowest abundance (<0.1%). A germline index was derived by subtracting total nucleotide additions from total CDR3 length and dividing the result by total CDR3 length. Held by TCRdb, this immuneACCESS table contains in-frame sequences only and omits some clones. Under half of the omission traces to an unresolved V gene where checked; the cause of the rest is unknown. The V and J calls and clone size come from that table; D and trimming were worked out from the DNA. This sample is represented by tens of thousands of clones; 85% to 90% of them were singletons. 0.6% to 0.9% of the sample is taken by the ten largest.

Concerning this clone: Its cognate antigen has yet to be identified. The record has no base qualities; no much larger clone is one base away.

V drops 7 bases and J drops 0 bases, leaving 13 bases in between. Based on the germline V gene, the CDR1 and CDR2 sequences are MDHEN and SYDVKM. The CDR3 spans 16 residues, from the cysteine through the phenylalanine. Only the CDR3 DNA stays, 48 bases, in frame from base 1. The chain is made from TRBV28 and TRBJ2-6; TRBD1 could be the D gene, as 6 bases match. The sample consisted of naive CD8+ T cells sorted from blood. The sample's cell subset or site label, in plain terms: total naive CD8+CD45RO- T cells. This receptor was obtained from a man between 18 and 29 years old with hepatitis C virus infection. The CDR3 region has the sequence CASTETGLSGANVLTF. The DNA reads TGTGCCAGCACCGAGACAGGACTCTCTGGGGCCAACGTCCTGACTTTC.